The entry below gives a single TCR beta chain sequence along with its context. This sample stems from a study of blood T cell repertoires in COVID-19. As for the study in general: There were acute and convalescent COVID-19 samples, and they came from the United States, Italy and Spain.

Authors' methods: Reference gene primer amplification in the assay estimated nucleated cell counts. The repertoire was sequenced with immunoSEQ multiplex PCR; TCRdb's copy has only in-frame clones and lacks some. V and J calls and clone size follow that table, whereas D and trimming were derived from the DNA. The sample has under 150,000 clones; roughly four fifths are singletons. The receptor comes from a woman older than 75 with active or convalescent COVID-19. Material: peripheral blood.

The CDR3 nucleotides are TGCGCCAGCAGCGATCGCACCGGGACAAATTACGAGCAGTACTTC. Translated: CASSDRTGTNYEQYF. The chain has TRBV4-1 and TRBJ2-7; TRBD1 might be the D (6 bases). Germline-derived CDR1 and CDR2 are MGHRA and YSYEKL. The V end lost 5 bases, the J end lost 4 bases, and 18 bases lay between the germline ends. The CDR3 length is 15 residues.